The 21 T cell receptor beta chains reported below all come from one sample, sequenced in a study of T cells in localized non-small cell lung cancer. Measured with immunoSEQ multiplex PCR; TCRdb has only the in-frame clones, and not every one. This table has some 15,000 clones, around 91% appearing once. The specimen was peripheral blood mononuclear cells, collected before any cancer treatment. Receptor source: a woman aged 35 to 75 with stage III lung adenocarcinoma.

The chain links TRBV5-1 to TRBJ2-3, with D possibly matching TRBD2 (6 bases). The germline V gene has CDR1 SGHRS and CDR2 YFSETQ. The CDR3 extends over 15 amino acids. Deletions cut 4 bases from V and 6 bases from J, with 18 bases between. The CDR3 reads CASSIDSGARDTQYF. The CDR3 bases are TGCGCCAGCAGCATCGATAGCGGAGCAAGGGATACGCAGTATTTT.

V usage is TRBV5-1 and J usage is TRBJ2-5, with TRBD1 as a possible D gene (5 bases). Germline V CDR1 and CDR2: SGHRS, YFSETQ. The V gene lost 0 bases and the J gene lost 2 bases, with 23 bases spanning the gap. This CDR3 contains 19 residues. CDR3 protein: CASSLGAGMTSSRQETQYF. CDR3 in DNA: TGCGCCAGCAGCTTGGGGGCAGGGATGACAAGCAGTCGTCAAGAGACCCAGTACTTC.

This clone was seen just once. This chain's CDR3 is CASSVTGTTEAFF. CDR3 DNA: TGTGCCAGCAGCGTCACAGGGACGACTGAAGCTTTCTTT. The rearrangement uses TRBV9 and TRBJ1-1; possible D gene TRBD1, 6 bases. Per germline, CDR1 SGDLS and CDR2 YYNGEE. The CDR3 consists of 13 residues. Trimming left V 2 bases short and J 5 bases short, with 10 bases between.

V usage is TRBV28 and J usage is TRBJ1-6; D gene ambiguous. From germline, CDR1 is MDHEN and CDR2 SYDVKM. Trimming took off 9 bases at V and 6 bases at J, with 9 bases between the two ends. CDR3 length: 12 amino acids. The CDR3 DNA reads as TGTGCCAGTGGGTTGGCTAATTCACCCCTCCACTTT. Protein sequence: CASGLANSPLHF.

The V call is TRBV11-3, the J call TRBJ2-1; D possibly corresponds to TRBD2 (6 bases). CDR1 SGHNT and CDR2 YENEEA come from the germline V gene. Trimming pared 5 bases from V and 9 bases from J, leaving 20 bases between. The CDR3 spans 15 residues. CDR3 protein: CASSPLTGVRSEQFF. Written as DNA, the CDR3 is TGTGCCAGCAGCCCACTCACGGGAGTACGTAGTGAGCAGTTCTTC.

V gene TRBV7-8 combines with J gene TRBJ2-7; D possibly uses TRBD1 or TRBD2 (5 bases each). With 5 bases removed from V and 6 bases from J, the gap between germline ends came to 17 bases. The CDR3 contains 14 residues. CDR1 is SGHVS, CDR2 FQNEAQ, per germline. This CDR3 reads CASSLERGDLEQYF. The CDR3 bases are TGTGCCAGCAGCCTAGAACGGGGCGACCTCGAGCAGTACTTC.

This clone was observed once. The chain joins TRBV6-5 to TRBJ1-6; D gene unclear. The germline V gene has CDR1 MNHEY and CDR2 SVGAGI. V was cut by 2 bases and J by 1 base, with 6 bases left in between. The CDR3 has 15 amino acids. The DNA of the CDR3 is TGTGCCAGCAGTTACGAGGGTTCCTATAATTCACCCCTCCACTTT. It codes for CASSYEGSYNSPLHF.

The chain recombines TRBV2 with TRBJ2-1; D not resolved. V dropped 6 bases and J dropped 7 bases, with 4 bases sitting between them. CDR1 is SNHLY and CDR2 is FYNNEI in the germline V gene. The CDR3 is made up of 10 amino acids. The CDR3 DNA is TGTGCCAGCAGGGAGAATGAGCAGTTCTTC. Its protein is CASRENEQFF.

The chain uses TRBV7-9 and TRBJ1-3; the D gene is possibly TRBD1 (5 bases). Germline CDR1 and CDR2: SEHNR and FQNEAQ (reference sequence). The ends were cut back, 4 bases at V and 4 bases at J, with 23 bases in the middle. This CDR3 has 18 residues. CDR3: CASSSSGGYLGGGNTIYF. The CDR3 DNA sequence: TGTGCCAGCAGCTCCTCGGGGGGGTACCTGGGAGGAGGAAACACCATATATTTT.

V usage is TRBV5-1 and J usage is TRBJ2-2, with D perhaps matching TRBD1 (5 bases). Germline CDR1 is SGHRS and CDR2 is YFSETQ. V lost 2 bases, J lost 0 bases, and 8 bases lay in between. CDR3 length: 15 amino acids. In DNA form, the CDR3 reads TGCGCCAGCAGCTTACCAGGGACGAACACCGGGGAGCTGTTTTTT. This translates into CASSLPGTNTGELFF. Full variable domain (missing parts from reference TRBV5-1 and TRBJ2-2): KAGVTQTPRYLIKTRGQQVTLSCSPISGHRSVSWYQQTPGQGLQFLFEYFSETQRNKGNFPGRFSGRQFSNSRSEMNVSTLELGDSALYLCASSLPGTNTGELFFGEGSRLTVL.

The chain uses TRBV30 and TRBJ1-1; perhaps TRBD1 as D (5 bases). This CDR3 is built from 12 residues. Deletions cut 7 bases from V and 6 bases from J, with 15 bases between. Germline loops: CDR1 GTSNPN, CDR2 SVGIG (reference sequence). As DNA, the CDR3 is TGTGCCTTTGACCGGGACGGCGCTGAAGCTTTCTTT. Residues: CAFDRDGAEAFF.

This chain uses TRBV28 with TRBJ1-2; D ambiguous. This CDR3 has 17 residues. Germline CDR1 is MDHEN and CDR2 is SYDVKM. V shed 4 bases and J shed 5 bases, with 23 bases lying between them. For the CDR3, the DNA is TGTGCCAGCAGTTCCCCGGACGGCTCTAGGCAAGGGTATGGCTACACCTTC. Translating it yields CASSSPDGSRQGYGYTF.

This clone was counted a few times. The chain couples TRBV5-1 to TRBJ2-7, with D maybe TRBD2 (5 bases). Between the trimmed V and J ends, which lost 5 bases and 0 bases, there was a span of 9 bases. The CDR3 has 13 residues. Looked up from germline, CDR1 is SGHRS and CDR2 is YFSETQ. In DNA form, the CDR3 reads TGCGCCAGCAGGGGTACTAGCTCCTACGAGCAGTACTTC. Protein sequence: CASRGTSSYEQYF.

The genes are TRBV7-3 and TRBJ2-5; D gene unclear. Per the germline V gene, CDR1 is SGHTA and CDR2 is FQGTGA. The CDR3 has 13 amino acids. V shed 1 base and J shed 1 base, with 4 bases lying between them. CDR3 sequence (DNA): TGTGCCAGCAGCTTAAACAGCCAAGAGACCCAGTACTTC. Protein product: CASSLNSQETQYF.

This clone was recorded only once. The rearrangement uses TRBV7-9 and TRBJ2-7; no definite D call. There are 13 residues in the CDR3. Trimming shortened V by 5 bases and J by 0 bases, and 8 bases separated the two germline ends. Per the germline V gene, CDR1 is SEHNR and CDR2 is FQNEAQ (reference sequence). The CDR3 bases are TGTGCCAGCAGCGGGTTGAGCTCCTACGAGCAGTACTTC. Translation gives CASSGLSSYEQYF.

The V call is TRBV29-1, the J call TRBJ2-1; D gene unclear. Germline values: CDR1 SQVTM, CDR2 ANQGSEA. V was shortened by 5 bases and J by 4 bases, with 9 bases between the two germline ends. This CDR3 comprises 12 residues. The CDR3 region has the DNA TGCAGCGTTAAGATCGGGTACAATGAGCAGTTCTTC. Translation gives CSVKIGYNEQFF.

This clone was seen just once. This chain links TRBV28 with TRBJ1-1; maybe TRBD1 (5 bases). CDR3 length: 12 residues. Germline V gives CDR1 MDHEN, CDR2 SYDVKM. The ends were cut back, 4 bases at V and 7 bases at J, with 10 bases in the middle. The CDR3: CASSSGRIEAFF. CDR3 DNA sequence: TGTGCCAGCAGTTCGGGACGGATTGAAGCTTTCTTT.

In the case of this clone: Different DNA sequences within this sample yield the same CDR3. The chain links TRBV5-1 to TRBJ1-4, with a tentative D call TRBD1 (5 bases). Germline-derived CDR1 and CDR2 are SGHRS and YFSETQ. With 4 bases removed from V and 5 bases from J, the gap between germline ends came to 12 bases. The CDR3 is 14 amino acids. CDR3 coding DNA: TGCGCCAGCAGCCTGGGCGGGGGAAATGAAAAACTGTTTTTT. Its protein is CASSLGGGNEKLFF.

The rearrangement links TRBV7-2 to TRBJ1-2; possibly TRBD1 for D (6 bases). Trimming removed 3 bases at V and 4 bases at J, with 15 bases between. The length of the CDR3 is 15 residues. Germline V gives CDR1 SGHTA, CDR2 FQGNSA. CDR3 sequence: CASSFLSTGLYGYTF. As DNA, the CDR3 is TGTGCCAGCAGCTTCCTATCGACAGGCCTCTATGGCTACACCTTC.

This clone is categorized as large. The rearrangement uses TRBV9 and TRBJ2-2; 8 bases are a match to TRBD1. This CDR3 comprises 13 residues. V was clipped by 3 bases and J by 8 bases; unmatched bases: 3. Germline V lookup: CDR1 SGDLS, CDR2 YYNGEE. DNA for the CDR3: TGTGCCAGCAGCGACGACAGGGGTGGGGAGCTGTTTTTT. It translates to CASSDDRGGELFF.

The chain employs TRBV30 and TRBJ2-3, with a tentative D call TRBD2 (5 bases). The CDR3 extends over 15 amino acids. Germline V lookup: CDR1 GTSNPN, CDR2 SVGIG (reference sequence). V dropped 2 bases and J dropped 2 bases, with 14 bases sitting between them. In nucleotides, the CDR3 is TGTGCCTGGAGTAAACGAGGGTTACCCACAGATACGCAGTATTTT. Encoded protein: CAWSKRGLPTDTQYF.